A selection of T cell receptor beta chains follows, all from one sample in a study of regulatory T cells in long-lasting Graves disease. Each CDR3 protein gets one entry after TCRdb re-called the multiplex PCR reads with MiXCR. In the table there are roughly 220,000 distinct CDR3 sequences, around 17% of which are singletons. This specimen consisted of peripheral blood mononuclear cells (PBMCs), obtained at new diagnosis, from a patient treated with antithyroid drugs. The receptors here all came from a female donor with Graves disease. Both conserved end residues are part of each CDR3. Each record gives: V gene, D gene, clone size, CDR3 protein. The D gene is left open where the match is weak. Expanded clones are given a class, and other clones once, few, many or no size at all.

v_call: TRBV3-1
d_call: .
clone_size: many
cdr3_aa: CASSRRDGFTEAFF

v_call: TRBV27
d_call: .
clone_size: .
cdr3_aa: CASSTRTELDTQYF

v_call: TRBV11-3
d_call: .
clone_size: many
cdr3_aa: CASTVSGPNTGELFF

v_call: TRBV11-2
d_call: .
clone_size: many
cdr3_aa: CASSLDHGFETQYF

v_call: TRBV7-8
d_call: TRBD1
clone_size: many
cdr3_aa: CASSWRTGDTEAFF

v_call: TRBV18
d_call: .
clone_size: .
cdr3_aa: CASSPPWEIGEYF

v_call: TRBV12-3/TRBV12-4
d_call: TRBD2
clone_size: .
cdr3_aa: CASSLGVAGTSSYEQYF

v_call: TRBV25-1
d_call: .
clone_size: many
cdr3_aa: CASRGPVNTEAFF

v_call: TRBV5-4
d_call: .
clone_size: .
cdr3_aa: CASSLEGWRSETQYF

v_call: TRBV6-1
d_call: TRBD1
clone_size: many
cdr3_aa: CASSPRQGAAYEQYF

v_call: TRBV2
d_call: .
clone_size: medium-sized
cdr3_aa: CASSEAGTDTQYF

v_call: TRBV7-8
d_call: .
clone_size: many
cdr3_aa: CASSPRDVQETQYF

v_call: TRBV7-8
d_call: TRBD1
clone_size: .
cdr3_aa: CASSLGTGGLHEQYF

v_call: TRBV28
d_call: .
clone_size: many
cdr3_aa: CASGEVQETQYF

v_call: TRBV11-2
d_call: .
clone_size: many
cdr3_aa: CASSLVFGMNTEAFF

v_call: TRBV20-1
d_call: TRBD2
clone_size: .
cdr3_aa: CSAAGGSSGFSYEQYF

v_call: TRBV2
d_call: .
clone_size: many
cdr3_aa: CASRVETTTDTQYF

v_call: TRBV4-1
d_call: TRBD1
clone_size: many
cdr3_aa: CASSHLDRASGNTIYF

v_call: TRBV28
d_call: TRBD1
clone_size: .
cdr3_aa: CASSTIQGGGTEAFF

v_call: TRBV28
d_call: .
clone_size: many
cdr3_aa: CASSSPLGAQYF

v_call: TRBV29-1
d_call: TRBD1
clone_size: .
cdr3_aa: CSVASGWTGNQPQHF

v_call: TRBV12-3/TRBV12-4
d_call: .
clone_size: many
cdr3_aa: CASTPDGANEKLFF

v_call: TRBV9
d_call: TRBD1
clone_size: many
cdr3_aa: CASSSGTANEKLFF

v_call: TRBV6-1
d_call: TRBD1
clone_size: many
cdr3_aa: CASSAPGQITVYGYTF

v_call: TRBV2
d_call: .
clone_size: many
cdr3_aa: CAAKGVPNYGYTF

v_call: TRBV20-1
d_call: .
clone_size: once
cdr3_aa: CSARTGLDYNEQFF

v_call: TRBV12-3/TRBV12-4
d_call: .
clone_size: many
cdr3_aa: CASSLRRTDTQYF

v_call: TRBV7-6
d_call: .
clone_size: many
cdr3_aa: CASSLISGGTLHEQYF

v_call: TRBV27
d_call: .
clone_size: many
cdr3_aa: CASSFGRGRTQYF